The next 14 T cell receptor beta chains were all read from a single sample in a study of cytomegalovirus exposure and HLA in healthy donors (dated by TCRdb to 2016 to 2017). The library was prepared using the immunoSEQ multiplex PCR assay. A mixture of 60 forward primers for TCR Vbeta segments and 13 reverse primers for TCR Jbeta segments was used in the multiplex PCR. In TCRdb, the immuneACCESS table is reduced to in-frame sequences with V and J assigned. These tables do not hold every clone; where another copy was compared, an unresolved V gene accounts for under half, and the others remain unexplained. A total of roughly 190,000 clones appear in this sample, roughly 87% of them only once. Of the sample, 1% to 1.4% falls within the top ten clones. Sequencing was carried out using PBMCs. All receptors come from a boy under 10 years old in good health and CMV-seronegative.

A few counts support this clone. The chain employs TRBV7-2 and TRBJ2-7, with TRBD2 identical over 10 bases. Trimming removed 5 bases from V and 6 bases from J; junction bases left unmatched: 10. There are 15 residues in the CDR3. In germline, CDR1 is SGHTA, CDR2 FQGNSA. The CDR3 loop reads CASSLQLAGQGEQYF. CDR3 bases: TGTGCCAGCAGCCTACAACTAGCGGGACAAGGCGAGCAGTACTTC.

The chain recombines TRBV14 with TRBJ2-7, with 7 bases that match TRBD1. This CDR3 comprises 13 residues. Germline values: CDR1 SGHDN, CDR2 FVKESK. The junction had 3 bases not matched to a gene; V was cut back by 4 bases and J by 3 bases. CDR3 loop: CASSRTGVYEQYF. Here the CDR3 DNA reads TGTGCCAGCAGCCGCACAGGGGTCTACGAGCAGTACTTC.

The rearrangement uses TRBV20-1 and TRBJ2-1, with TRBD2 identical over 8 bases. CDR1 is DFQATT, CDR2 SNEGSKA, per germline (reference sequence). The V segment lost 6 bases and the J segment 14 bases; nucleotides outside the gene matches: 9. CDR3 length equals 11 residues. The CDR3 loop is CSATTGGPKFF. The CDR3 DNA reads TGCAGTGCAACCACGGGAGGGCCTAAGTTCTTC.

This sequence joins TRBV29-1 and TRBJ1-1; D remains ambiguous. This CDR3 is built from 14 residues. The V end lost 4 bases, the J end lost 3 bases, and 15 bases lay between the germline ends. CDR1 and CDR2 (germline): SQVTM, ANQGSEA. The chain's CDR3 is CSVVPLASDTEAFF. The CDR3 DNA reads TGCAGCGTTGTCCCCCTTGCGTCCGACACTGAAGCTTTCTTT.

This chain joins TRBV19 and TRBJ2-7, with D perhaps TRBD1 (5 bases). The CDR3 is made up of 13 amino acids. Germline CDR1 is LNHDA and CDR2 is SQIVND (reference sequence). V was shortened by 6 bases and J by 0 bases, with 9 bases between the two germline ends. DNA for the CDR3: TGTGCCAGTAGAGGACAATCCTCCTACGAGCAGTACTTC. Encoded protein: CASRGQSSYEQYF.

This rearrangement joins TRBV19 to TRBJ2-7; TRBD1 is a possible D gene (5 bases). The CDR3 spans 12 residues. In germline, CDR1 is LNHDA, CDR2 SQIVND (reference sequence). V was pared by 0 bases and J by 5 bases, with 5 bases between. The CDR3: CASSIDRDEQYF. The CDR3 DNA reads TGTGCCAGTAGTATAGACAGGGACGAGCAGTACTTC.

The chain carries TRBV28 and TRBJ1-2; 7 positions match TRBD1. V dropped 3 bases and J dropped 7; count of bases not matched to a gene: 11. There are 15 residues in the CDR3. Germline-derived CDR1 and CDR2 are MDHEN and SYDVKM. This CDR3 reads CASSLGGRDSRGYTF. The CDR3 DNA sequence: TGTGCCAGCAGTTTGGGGGGTCGGGACAGTCGTGGCTACACCTTC.

This chain connects TRBV6-1 to TRBJ2-7; no clear D gene. Germline loops: CDR1 MNHNS, CDR2 SASEGT. Between the trimmed V and J ends, which lost 3 bases and 4 bases, there was a span of 4 bases. This CDR3 spans 11 amino acids. The CDR3 coding sequence is TGTGCCAGCAGTGACAGTTACGAGCAGTACTTC. Protein product: CASSDSYEQYF.

The CDR3 loop reads CASSISGYEQYF. The CDR3 DNA reads as TGTGCCAGTAGTATTAGCGGATACGAGCAGTACTTC. The rearrangement links TRBV19 to TRBJ2-7; D might be TRBD2 (6 bases). Germline loops: CDR1 LNHDA, CDR2 SQIVND (reference sequence). The ends were cut back, 3 bases at V and 4 bases at J, with 7 bases in the middle. The CDR3 covers 12 residues.

The chain is built from TRBV6-1 and TRBJ2-7; a weak D match, TRBD2 (6 bases). CDR3 size: 11 residues. V lost 8 bases and J 4 bases, leaving 9 bases between the germline ends. The V gene's germline CDR1 is MNHNS and CDR2 SASEGT. In nucleotides, the CDR3 is TGTGCCAGCCGGGCGGGGTACGAGCAGTACTTC. This translates into CASRAGYEQYF.

The rearrangement links TRBV6-5 to TRBJ2-1, with TRBD1 matching 11 bases. This CDR3 region has 13 residues. Trimming at V came to 5 bases and at J to 15 bases, leaving 9 bases not matched to a gene. Germline lookup yields CDR1 MNHEY and CDR2 SVGAGI. CDR3 region: CASSLRGTGGTFF. The CDR3 DNA is TGTGCCAGCAGTCTTCGCGGGACAGGGGGGACGTTCTTC.

In its sample, this clone was seen a few times. The gene calls are TRBV2 and TRBJ1-1; D not certain. V lost 6 bases and J 5 bases, leaving 10 bases between the germline ends. The CDR3 extends over 12 amino acids. Germline CDR1 SNHLY, CDR2 FYNNEI. The CDR3 is CASRAGETEAFF. CDR3 DNA: TGTGCCAGCAGGGCCGGAGAGACTGAAGCTTTCTTT. Filled out from reference TRBV2 and TRBJ1-1, the complete variable domain reads EPEVTQTPSHQVTQMGQEVILRCVPISNHLYFYWYRQILGQKVEFLVSFYNNEISEKSEIFDDQFSVERPDGSNFTLKIRSTKLEDSAMYFCASRAGETEAFFGQGTRLTVV.

The rearrangement links TRBV5-1 to TRBJ1-4; 10 positions match TRBD1. CDR1 is SGHRS, CDR2 YFSETQ, per germline. The trim removed 1 base at V and 6 bases at J, leaving 3 bases unmatched. The CDR3 contains 15 residues. DNA of the CDR3: TGCGCCAGCAGCTTGCGACAGGGGGCGGATGAAAAACTGTTTTTT. As protein: CASSLRQGADEKLFF.

This chain links TRBV29-1 with TRBJ1-2; 7 nucleotides align to TRBD1. Germline CDR1 SQVTM, CDR2 ANQGSEA. V trimming: 6 bases; J trimming: 5 bases; junction bases outside the gene matches: 9. CDR3 size: 13 residues. The CDR3 region has the DNA TGCAGCGTCGGAAGACAGGGAGCGTATGGCTACACCTTC. This sequence encodes CSVGRQGAYGYTF. Drawing the rest from reference TRBV29-1 and TRBJ1-2, the complete variable domain is SAVISQKPSRDICQRGTSLTIQCQVDSQVTMMFWYRQQPGQSLTLIATANQGSEATYESGFVIDKFPISRPNLTFSTLTVSNMSPEDSSIYLCSVGRQGAYGYTFGSGTRLTVV.